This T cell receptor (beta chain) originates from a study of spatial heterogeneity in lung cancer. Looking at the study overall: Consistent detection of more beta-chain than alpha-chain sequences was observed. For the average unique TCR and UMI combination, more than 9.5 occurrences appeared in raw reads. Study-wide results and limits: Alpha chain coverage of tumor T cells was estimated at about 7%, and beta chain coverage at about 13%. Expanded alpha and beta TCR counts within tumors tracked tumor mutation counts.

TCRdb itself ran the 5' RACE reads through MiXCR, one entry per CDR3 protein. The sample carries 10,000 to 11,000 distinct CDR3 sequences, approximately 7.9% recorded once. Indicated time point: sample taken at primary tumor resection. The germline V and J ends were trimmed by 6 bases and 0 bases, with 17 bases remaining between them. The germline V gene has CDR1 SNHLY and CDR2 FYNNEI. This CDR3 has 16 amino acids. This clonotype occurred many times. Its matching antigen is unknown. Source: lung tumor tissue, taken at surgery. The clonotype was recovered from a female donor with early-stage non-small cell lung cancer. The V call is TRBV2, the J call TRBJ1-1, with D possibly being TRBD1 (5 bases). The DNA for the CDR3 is TGTGCCAGCAGGGCCGGGAGGCAGGGAATGAACACTGAAGCTTTCTTT. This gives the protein CASRAGRQGMNTEAFF. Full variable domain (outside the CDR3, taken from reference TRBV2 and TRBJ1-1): EPEVTQTPSHQVTQMGQEVILRCVPISNHLYFYWYRQILGQKVEFLVSFYNNEISEKSEIFDDQFSVERPDGSNFTLKIRSTKLEDSAMYFCASRAGRQGMNTEAFFGQGTRLTVV.